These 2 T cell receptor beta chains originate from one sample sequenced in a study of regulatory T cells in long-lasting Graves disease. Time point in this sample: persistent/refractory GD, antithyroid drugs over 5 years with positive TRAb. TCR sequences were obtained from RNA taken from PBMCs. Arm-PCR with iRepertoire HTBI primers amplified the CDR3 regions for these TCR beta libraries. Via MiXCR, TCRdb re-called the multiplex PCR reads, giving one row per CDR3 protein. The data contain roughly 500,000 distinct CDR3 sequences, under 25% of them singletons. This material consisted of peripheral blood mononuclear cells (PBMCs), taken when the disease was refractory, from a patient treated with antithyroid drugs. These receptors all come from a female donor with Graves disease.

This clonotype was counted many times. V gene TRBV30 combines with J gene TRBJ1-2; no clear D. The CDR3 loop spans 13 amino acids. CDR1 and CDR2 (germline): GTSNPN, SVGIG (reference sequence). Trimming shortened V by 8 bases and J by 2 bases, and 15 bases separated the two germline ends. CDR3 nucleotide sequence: TGTGCCAGCAGTCGCGGACGGAACTATGGCTACACCTTC. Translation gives CASSRGRNYGYTF.

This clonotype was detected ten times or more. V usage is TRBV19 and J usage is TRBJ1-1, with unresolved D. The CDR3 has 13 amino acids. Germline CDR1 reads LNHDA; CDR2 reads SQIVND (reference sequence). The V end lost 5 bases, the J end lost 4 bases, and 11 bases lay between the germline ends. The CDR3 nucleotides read TGTGCCAGTAGTCCCGGCGCGGCCACTGAAGCTTTCTTT. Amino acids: CASSPGAATEAFF.